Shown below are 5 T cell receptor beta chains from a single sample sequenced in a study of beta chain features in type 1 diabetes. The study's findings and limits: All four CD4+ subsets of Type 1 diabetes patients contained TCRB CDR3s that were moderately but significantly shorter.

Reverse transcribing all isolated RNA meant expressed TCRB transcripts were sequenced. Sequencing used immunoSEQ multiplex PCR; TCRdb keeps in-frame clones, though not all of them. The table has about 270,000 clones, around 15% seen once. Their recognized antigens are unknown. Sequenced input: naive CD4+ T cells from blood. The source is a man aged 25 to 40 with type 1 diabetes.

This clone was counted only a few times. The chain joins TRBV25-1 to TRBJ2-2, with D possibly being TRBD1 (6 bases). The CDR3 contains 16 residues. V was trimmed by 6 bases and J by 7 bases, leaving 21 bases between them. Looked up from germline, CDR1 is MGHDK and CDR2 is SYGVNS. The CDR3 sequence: CASRNGTLRRDGELFF. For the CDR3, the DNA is TGTGCCAGCAGAAATGGGACACTTCGACGAGACGGGGAGCTGTTTTTT.

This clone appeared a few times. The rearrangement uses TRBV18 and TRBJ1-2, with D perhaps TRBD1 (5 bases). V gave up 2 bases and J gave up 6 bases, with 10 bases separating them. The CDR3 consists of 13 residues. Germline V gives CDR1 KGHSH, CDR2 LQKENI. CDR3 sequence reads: CASSPGGEDGYTF. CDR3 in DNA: TGTGCCAGCTCACCAGGAGGGGAAGATGGCTACACCTTC. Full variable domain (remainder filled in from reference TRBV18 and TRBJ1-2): NAGVMQNPRHLVRRRGQEARLRCSPMKGHSHVYWYRQLPEEGLKFMVYLQKENIIDESGMPKERFSAEFPKEGPSILRIQQVVRGDSAAYFCASSPGGEDGYTFGSGTRLTVV.

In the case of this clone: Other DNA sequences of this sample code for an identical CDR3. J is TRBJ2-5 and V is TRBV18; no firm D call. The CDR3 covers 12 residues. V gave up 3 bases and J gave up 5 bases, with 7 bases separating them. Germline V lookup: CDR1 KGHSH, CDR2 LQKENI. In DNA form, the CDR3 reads TGTGCCAGCTCACCCCGAGGCGAGACCCAGTACTTC. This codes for CASSPRGETQYF.

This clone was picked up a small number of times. In nucleotides, the CDR3 is TGTGCCAGCTCACCACCGGCACAGAGGGACACTGAAGCTTTCTTT. Encoded protein: CASSPPAQRDTEAFF. The chain combines TRBV18 with TRBJ1-1; unclear D gene. V was trimmed by 0 bases and J by 3 bases, leaving 11 bases between them. The length of the CDR3 is 15 residues. Germline CDR1 reads KGHSH; CDR2 reads LQKENI.

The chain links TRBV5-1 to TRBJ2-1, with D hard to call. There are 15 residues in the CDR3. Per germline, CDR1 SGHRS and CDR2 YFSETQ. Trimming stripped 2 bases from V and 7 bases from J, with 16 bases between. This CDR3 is CASSLAGVPVNEQFF. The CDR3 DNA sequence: TGCGCCAGCAGCTTAGCCGGAGTCCCCGTGAATGAGCAGTTCTTC.